This T cell receptor (beta chain) was obtained from a study of sequential checkpoint blockade in melanoma. About the study: DNA from 85 to 95 pretreatment tumor samples underwent TCRβ immunosequencing.

Trimming at V came to 5 bases and at J to 1 base, leaving 2 bases not matched to a gene. Per the germline V gene, CDR1 is LNHDA and CDR2 is SQIVND (reference sequence). The CDR3 sequence is 14 residues long. Treatment given: randomized to nivolumab then ipilimumab (arm A) or the reverse (arm B). Clones were read by immunoSEQ multiplex PCR, and TCRdb kept only the in-frame ones, dropping some. The data contain over 4,000 clones, 30% to 35% of them seen just once; the ten biggest clones take up over 8.5%. The table lists this clone with a few counts. What it recognizes is unknown. General study points: Tumor T-cell fraction and clonality correlated with PD-L1 and CD8+ counts.

The J gene is TRBJ1-5, the V gene TRBV19; 7 bases align to TRBD1. The origin of this receptor is a human donor with melanoma. Sequenced material: tumor tissue (inferred from file names), taken from a patient given nivolumab and ipilimumab in sequence. CDR3 residues: CASSAGGSNQPQHF. The CDR3 region has the DNA TGTGCCAGTAGTGCAGGGGGGAGCAATCAGCCCCAGCATTTT.